The 30 T cell receptor beta chains below come from one sample, sequenced in a study of early T cells in non-severe SARS-CoV-2 infection. TCRdb called the 5' RACE reads again in MiXCR, with one record for every CDR3 protein. The table includes 59,000 or so distinct CDR3 sequences, roughly an eighth detected once. The material was whole blood, obtained at baseline. These receptors were taken from an adult who was a healthcare worker with PCR-confirmed SARS-CoV-2 infection or an uninfected control (not recorded which).

This clonotype showed up just a few times. The gene calls are TRBV14 and TRBJ2-7; TRBD1 might be the D (6 bases). V was shortened by 4 bases and J by 2 bases, with 9 bases between the two germline ends. CDR1 SGHDN and CDR2 FVKESK come from the germline V gene. There are 13 residues in the CDR3. CDR3 nucleotides: TGTGCCAGCAGCCGACGGGACACCTACGAGCAGTACTTC. It encodes CASSRRDTYEQYF.

The sample holds a few counts of this clonotype. The CDR3 DNA reads as TGTGCCAGCAGCCCCCGCAGCGGGAGTAGGGAGCAGTACTTC. Protein: CASSPRSGSREQYF. The chain uses TRBV9 and TRBJ2-7; 8 bases fit TRBD2. Germline V lookup: CDR1 SGDLS, CDR2 YYNGEE. V lost 4 bases to trimming and J lost 7 bases; unmatched junction nucleotides: 10. This CDR3 region has 14 residues.

The chain joins TRBV10-1 to TRBJ2-1, with 9 bases matching TRBD2. The V segment lost 0 bases and the J segment 6 bases; nucleotides outside the gene matches: 3. CDR3 size: 15 residues. Germline assignment: CDR1 WNHNN and CDR2 SYGVQD (reference sequence). The CDR3 sequence: CASSESWTSVNEQFF. CDR3 bases: TGCGCCAGCAGTGAGTCTTGGACTAGCGTCAATGAGCAGTTCTTC.

The chain carries TRBV6-2 or TRBV6-3 and TRBJ2-1, with TRBD2 identical over 9 bases. J was trimmed by 4 bases and V by 9 bases; bases with no gene match: 10. Germline CDR1 MNHEY, CDR2 SVGEGT. This CDR3 is built from 15 residues. The DNA of the CDR3 is TGTGCCAGTAAAGTCGGGACTAGCTTTTACAATGAGCAGTTCTTC. Translating it yields CASKVGTSFYNEQFF.

This clonotype was seen repeatedly, ten times or more. V and J are TRBV6-6 and TRBJ1-6, with D tentatively TRBD1 (6 bases). Trimming pared 2 bases from V and 10 bases from J, leaving 12 bases between. CDR1 and CDR2 (germline): MNHNY, SVGAGI (reference sequence). The CDR3 covers 14 residues. CDR3: CASSYVQGYSPLHF. The CDR3 nucleotides are TGTGCCAGCAGTTACGTACAGGGTTACTCACCCCTCCACTTT.

The chain is built from TRBV29-1 and TRBJ2-2, with D hard to call. Trimming pared 5 bases from V and 7 bases from J, leaving 8 bases between. The CDR3 length is 11 residues. Germline CDR1 is SQVTM and CDR2 is ANQGSEA. The chain's CDR3 is CSVIEGGELFF. The CDR3 region has the DNA TGCAGCGTTATTGAAGGCGGGGAGCTGTTTTTT.

This clonotype was seen only a few times. J is TRBJ2-7 and V is TRBV3-1, with TRBD2 matching 7 bases. Unmatched junction bases numbered 7, after V lost 4 bases and J lost 4 bases. CDR3 length: 14 amino acids. CDR1 LGHDT and CDR2 YNNKEL come from the germline V gene (reference sequence). The DNA of the CDR3 is TGTGCCAGCAGCCTTGGAGCGGGACCTTACGAGCAGTACTTC. It translates to CASSLGAGPYEQYF.

This clonotype came up many times. The V and J genes are TRBV10-2 and TRBJ1-3, with TRBD1 identical over 8 bases. The CDR3 runs to 14 residues. V lost 6 bases to trimming and J lost 2 bases; unmatched junction nucleotides: 3. Germline lookup yields CDR1 WSHSY and CDR2 SAAADI. The chain's CDR3 is CASRAGGTGNTIYF. In DNA form, the CDR3 reads TGCGCCAGCAGAGCAGGGGGCACTGGAAACACCATATATTTT.

In its sample, this clonotype was seen a few times. This chain joins TRBV6-5 and TRBJ1-1; 11 bases align to TRBD1. The CDR3 sequence is 16 residues long. Germline assignment: CDR1 MNHEY and CDR2 SVGAGI. Unmatched junction bases numbered 8, after V lost 6 bases and J lost 2 bases. CDR3 region: CASSRTGGGFNTEAFF. CDR3 nucleotide sequence: TGTGCCAGCAGCCGGACAGGGGGCGGCTTCAACACTGAAGCTTTCTTT.

Within the sample, this clonotype is medium-sized. This chain links TRBV18 with TRBJ2-2, with D unresolved. There are 13 residues in the CDR3. Trimming left V 6 bases short and J 2 bases short, with 7 bases between. From germline, CDR1 is KGHSH and CDR2 LQKENI. CDR3 DNA sequence: TGTGCCAGCTCTACTTTAAACACCGGGGAGCTGTTTTTT. Translated, it gives CASSTLNTGELFF. Full variable domain (outside the CDR3, taken from reference TRBV18 and TRBJ2-2): NAGVMQNPRHLVRRRGQEARLRCSPMKGHSHVYWYRQLPEEGLKFMVYLQKENIIDESGMPKERFSAEFPKEGPSILRIQQVVRGDSAAYFCASSTLNTGELFFGEGSRLTVL.

This clonotype was detected ten times or more. The chain employs TRBV12-3 or TRBV12-4 and TRBJ2-7; 10 nucleotides match TRBD1. With 2 bases clipped from V and 5 bases from J, the junction kept 9 bases outside the gene matches. The CDR3 consists of 16 residues. CDR3 sequence (DNA): TGTGCCAGCAGTTTAAGTCCGGGACAGGGGATGCACGAGCAGTACTTC. Residues: CASSLSPGQGMHEQYF.

In regard to this clonotype: The junction and the germline gene differ at one end; a read error may be behind it. The V gene is TRBV11-2, the J gene TRBJ1-1; D is possibly TRBD1 (6 bases). The germline CDR1 and CDR2 sequences are SGHAT and FQNNGV. The CDR3 sequence is 14 residues long. CDR3 amino acids: CANSLGGGRTEAFF. In DNA, the CDR3 is TGTGCCAACAGCTTAGGCGGGGGCAGGACTGAAGCTTTCTTT. Full variable domain (missing parts from reference TRBV11-2 and TRBJ1-1): EAGVAQSPRYKIIEKRQSVAFWCNPISGHATLYWYQQILGQGPKLLIQFQNNGVVDDSQLPKDRFSAERLKGVDSTLKIQPAKLEDSAVYLCANSLGGGRTEAFFGQGTRLTVV.

This clonotype was recorded a few times. V gene TRBV20-1 combines with J gene TRBJ1-2; D ambiguous. V shed 0 bases and J shed 2 bases, with 7 bases lying between them. The germline V gene has CDR1 DFQATT and CDR2 SNEGSKA (reference sequence). This CDR3 contains 13 residues. CDR3 DNA: TGCAGTGCTAGAGATGAAAGGAACTATGGCTACACCTTC. Translating it yields CSARDERNYGYTF.

CDR3 in amino acids: CASSPGVASSYEQYF. CDR3 in DNA: TGCGCCAGCAGCCCGGGAGTTGCCAGCTCCTACGAGCAGTACTTC. This rearrangement joins TRBV5-1 to TRBJ2-7, with D possibly being TRBD2 (6 bases). Trimming took off 4 bases at V and 0 bases at J, with 14 bases between the two ends. The CDR3 is made up of 15 amino acids. Germline V gene lookup returns CDR1 SGHRS and CDR2 YFSETQ.

This clonotype was found a few times. The rearrangement links TRBV5-1 to TRBJ2-5; 9 positions match TRBD2. V was pared by 0 bases and J by 5 bases, with 5 bases of the junction left unmatched. CDR1 is SGHRS and CDR2 is YFSETQ in the germline V gene. This CDR3 comprises 15 residues. CDR3 in amino acids: CASSLVASGEETQYF. CDR3 DNA sequence: TGCGCCAGCAGCTTGGTGGCTAGCGGGGAGGAGACCCAGTACTTC.

This clonotype has only a few counts. The gene calls are TRBV30 and TRBJ2-7; TRBD1 agrees at 7 bases. Trimming at V came to 5 bases and at J to 2 bases, leaving 0 bases not matched to a gene. CDR3 length: 11 residues. Germline CDR1 GTSNPN, CDR2 SVGIG (reference sequence). CDR3 region: CAWGTAYEQYF. Written as DNA, the CDR3 is TGTGCCTGGGGGACAGCCTACGAGCAGTACTTC.

The genes are TRBV28 and TRBJ2-6, with D uncertain. V shed 10 bases and J shed 1 base, with 5 bases lying between them. Germline-derived CDR1 and CDR2 are MDHEN and SYDVKM. The CDR3 covers 12 residues. The CDR3 reads CAITSGANVLTF. The DNA for the CDR3 is TGTGCCATTACTTCTGGGGCCAACGTCCTGACTTTC.

The gene calls are TRBV27 and TRBJ1-5; D uncertain. Germline V gene sequence: CDR1 MNHEY, CDR2 SMNVEV (reference sequence). Trimming left V 7 bases short and J 6 bases short, with 10 bases between. The CDR3 is 12 residues long. CDR3 nucleotide sequence: TGTGCCAGCACCTCCCCCCCTCAGCCCCAGCATTTT. It specifies CASTSPPQPQHF.

The chain uses TRBV27 and TRBJ2-7, with D perhaps given as TRBD1 or TRBD2 (5 bases each). Germline V gene lookup returns CDR1 MNHEY and CDR2 SMNVEV (reference sequence). The CDR3 totals 13 residues. Trimming cost V 5 bases and J 7 bases, with 15 bases left between them. In nucleotides, the CDR3 is TGTGCCAGCAGTCGCCGGGACCCGAGGGAGCAGTACTTC. Translated: CASSRRDPREQYF.

The chain couples TRBV6-6 to TRBJ2-3; D ambiguous. Trimming removed 2 bases at V and 1 base at J, with 16 bases between. The CDR3 sequence is 17 residues long. CDR1 MNHNY and CDR2 SVGAGI come from the germline V gene (reference sequence). CDR3 sequence: CASSYVSWGGGTDTQYF. Here the CDR3 DNA reads TGTGCCAGCAGTTACGTCAGTTGGGGTGGTGGCACAGATACGCAGTATTTT.

In this sample, this clonotype turned up a few times. The rearrangement uses TRBV29-1 and TRBJ2-7; 11 bases map to TRBD1. V lost 7 bases, J lost 5 bases, and 10 bases stayed unmatched. This CDR3 is built from 14 residues. Germline CDR1 is SQVTM and CDR2 is ANQGSEA. CDR3 loop: CSANLGQGADEQYF. CDR3 nucleotides: TGCAGCGCGAACTTAGGACAGGGGGCGGACGAGCAGTACTTC.

The chain uses TRBV3-1 and TRBJ1-1; the D is unclear. CDR3 size: 12 residues. Per the germline V gene, CDR1 is LGHDT and CDR2 is YNNKEL (reference sequence). V was pared by 6 bases and J by 1 base, with 6 bases between. CDR3 sequence reads: CASRSQNTEAFF. The CDR3 DNA reads TGTGCCAGCAGATCCCAGAACACTGAAGCTTTCTTT.

This clonotype appeared many times. The chain has TRBV7-2 and TRBJ2-5; D possibly corresponds to TRBD2 (6 bases). Germline lookup yields CDR1 SGHTA and CDR2 FQGNSA. This CDR3 region has 13 residues. Trimming removed 5 bases from V and 0 bases from J, with 7 bases in between. This CDR3 is CASSGDYQETQYF. The CDR3 nucleotides read TGTGCCAGCAGCGGGGACTACCAAGAGACCCAGTACTTC.

The V gene is TRBV18, the J gene TRBJ2-2; D ambiguous. The CDR3 consists of 14 residues. In germline, CDR1 is KGHSH, CDR2 LQKENI. Trimming took off 3 bases at V and 3 bases at J, with 8 bases between the two ends. For the CDR3, the DNA is TGTGCCAGCTCACCTAATCCGGACACCGGGGAGCTGTTTTTT. Translating it yields CASSPNPDTGELFF.

This clonotype was detected a few times. The chain recombines TRBV12-5 with TRBJ2-6; tentative D call: TRBD1 (5 bases). Germline CDR1 is LGHNT and CDR2 is FRNRAP. V lost 5 bases, J lost 4 bases, and 15 bases lay in between. This CDR3 is 16 amino acids long. The CDR3 loop reads CASGPHLGLGANVLTF. CDR3 DNA sequence: TGTGCTAGTGGTCCCCATTTGGGGCTCGGGGCCAACGTCCTGACTTTC.

CDR3 protein: CSATEGGSNEKLFF. The CDR3 coding sequence is TGCAGTGCCACCGAGGGGGGTTCTAATGAAAAACTGTTTTTT. This chain connects TRBV20-1 to TRBJ1-4; maybe TRBD1 (6 bases). CDR1 and CDR2 (germline): DFQATT, SNEGSKA (reference sequence). The CDR3 has 14 amino acids. V lost 6 bases and J 3 bases, leaving 14 bases between the germline ends.

The chain recombines TRBV5-5 with TRBJ1-6; D not certain. V lost 0 bases and J 8 bases, leaving 12 bases between the germline ends. Germline loops: CDR1 SGHKS, CDR2 YYEKEE (reference sequence). The CDR3 consists of 15 residues. The CDR3 nucleotides are TGTGCCAGCAGCTTGGTGGGTTATGGGGATTCACCCCTCCACTTT. Protein sequence: CASSLVGYGDSPLHF.

The V call is TRBV2, the J call TRBJ2-6; D call uncertain. Trimming pared 8 bases from V and 0 bases from J, leaving 8 bases between. This CDR3 comprises 14 residues. CDR1 and CDR2 from the germline V gene are SNHLY and FYNNEI. CDR3 coding DNA: TGTGCCAGCGGCGCCCTCTCTGGGGCCAACGTCCTGACTTTC. Amino acid sequence: CASGALSGANVLTF.

This clonotype has at least ten counts. The CDR3 spells CASSGGFSGRGYGYTF. In nucleotides, the CDR3 is TGCGCCAGCAGCGGCGGGTTCTCAGGGAGGGGCTATGGCTACACCTTC. The chain links TRBV10-2 to TRBJ1-2, with a possible D match to TRBD1 (5 bases). The germline CDR1 and CDR2 sequences are WSHSY and SAAADI. The CDR3 has 16 amino acids. Trimming pared 6 bases from V and 4 bases from J, leaving 21 bases between.

This clonotype was seen a handful of times. V gene TRBV12-3 or TRBV12-4 combines with J gene TRBJ1-3, with D perhaps TRBD1 (5 bases). The length of the CDR3 is 13 residues. Trimming left V 2 bases short and J 8 bases short, with 10 bases between. The CDR3 DNA reads as TGTGCCAGCAGTTTAAGGGGAGGGGACACCATATATTTT. The encoded protein is CASSLRGGDTIYF.